A single T cell receptor beta chain is shown here with its context. This clone's antigen is unknown. No quality values exist for individual bases; no much larger clone is one base distant. The immunoSEQ Assay was used to immunosequence TCRbeta CDR3 regions from genomic DNA. Genomic DNA was amplified by bias-controlled multiplex PCR before high-throughput sequencing. Per the original workflow: To quantify the absolute abundance of each unique TCRbeta CDR3 region, the sequences were collapsed and filtered. Clonality was defined as 1 minus Pielou's evenness and was calculated using productive rearrangements only. Tumor T-cell fraction was calculated by normalizing TCRbeta template counts to usable DNA, which was estimated from several housekeeping genes. Clones with significantly greater frequencies in on-treatment versus baseline samples were identified using a previously published method. The immuneACCESS repertoire file appears here via TCRdb, limited to in-frame rearrangements. These files lack a portion of the clones; in checked studies, under half of the deficit traces to unresolved V genes, and the cause of the others is not known. V, J and clone size were drawn from that table, and D and trimming were deduced from the DNA. In all, the sample holds roughly 10,000 clones, and 27% of those were seen once. The top ten clones comprise more than 20% of the sample.

From its cysteine to its phenylalanine, the CDR3 spans 13 amino acids. Just the 39-base CDR3 DNA is kept, in frame starting at base 1. Trimming removed 6 bases from V and 6 bases from J, leaving 14 bases between the germline ends. Looking up the germline V gene yields CDR1 SQVTM and CDR2 ANQGSEA. The data originate from a study of sequential checkpoint blockade in melanoma (dated by TCRdb to between 2017 and 2020). Study-level background: Patients were assigned by 1:1 randomization to either first-line nivolumab followed by ipilimumab (arm A) or ipilimumab followed by nivolumab (arm B). Roughly 80% of the matched tumor biopsy pairs taken before and after treatment were from the same lesion. DNA from about 90 pretreatment melanoma tumor samples underwent TCRbeta immunosequencing. For around 21 patients, matched tumor biopsies were obtained before treatment and at week 13, following single-agent nivolumab (arm A) or ipilimumab (arm B). Both trial sequences were followed by maintenance nivolumab.

Interpreted using the paper, the treatment or condition label stands for: randomized to nivolumab then ipilimumab (arm A) or the reverse (arm B). None of the patients in the trial had previously been given DNA-damaging chemotherapy. The samples were obtained from melanoma patients enrolled in CheckMate 064, an open-label, randomized phase II trial testing sequential checkpoint blockade. Genomic DNA from formalin-fixed paraffin-embedded (FFPE) tissue samples was used for tumor TCR sequencing. General conclusions and limits of the study: Achieving clinical benefit was about 30 times more likely for patients whose tumor T-cell fraction and clonality increased by week 13. Larger, independent patient cohorts are needed to validate the response-prediction model that combines TCR metrics and mutation burden. Tumor T-cell fraction and clonality were correlated with PD-L1 staining and CD8+ T-cell counts, but not with mutational load. Within-arm analyses of tumor T-cell fraction were constrained by small sample sizes and reduced statistical power. In the nivolumab-first arm (arm A), pretreatment tumor TIL clonality was associated with response (P = .04).

This clonotype was obtained from a human donor with melanoma. Sequencing was performed on tumor tissue (inferred from file names), taken from a patient given nivolumab and ipilimumab in sequence. The chain is assembled from TRBV29-1 and TRBJ2-2; the D gene is possibly TRBD1, with 6 bases matching. The sequenced DNA: TGCAGCGTACTAAGAACAGGGCCCGGGGAGCTGTTTTTT. Protein translation: CSVLRTGPGELFF.